The present T cell receptor (beta chain) was sequenced within a study of blood T cell repertoires in COVID-19. Per the study methods: Amplifying reference gene primers gave estimates of nucleated cell counts. TCRdb's table, derived via immunoSEQ multiplex PCR, lists solely in-frame clones and lacks some. V, J and clone size derive from that table, while D and trimming were established from the DNA sequence. The data contain some 300,000 clones, more than 85% of them singletons. Participants' reported clinical history set cohort assignment. Before being deemed recovered, Cohort 3 donors had two negative PCRs, clearance, or symptom resolution. V lost 2 bases to trimming and J lost 5 bases; unmatched junction nucleotides: 8. CDR1 is MNHEY and CDR2 is SMNVEV in the germline V gene (reference sequence). This CDR3 is 15 amino acids long.

This chain uses TRBV27 with TRBJ2-7; 8 bases fit TRBD1. This receptor was identified in a woman younger than 45 who had recovered from COVID-19. The sample comprised PBMCs or T cells enriched from blood (not recorded which). The CDR3 loop is CASSLLWTGKDEQYF. CDR3 coding DNA: TGTGCCAGCAGTTTACTTTGGACAGGGAAGGACGAGCAGTACTTC.